Listed below are T cell receptor beta chains from one sample, sequenced in a study of blood T cell repertoires in COVID-19. TCRdb keeps only in-frame clones here, not all; method: immunoSEQ multiplex PCR. This sample has roughly 400,000 clones, with roughly nine tenths found just once. Specimen: PBMCs or T cells enriched from blood (not recorded which). The receptors were sampled from a woman in her thirties or forties who had been exposed to COVID-19. CDR3s include the opening cysteine and the closing phenylalanine or tryptophan. Fields, in order: D gene, J gene, V gene, clone size, CDR3 length, CDR3 protein, CDR3 DNA. The D gene is left open where the match is weak. Clone size appears in some rows only: once, few, many, or a class for an expanded clone.

NA,TRBJ1-1,TRBV9,NA,13,CASSLTGKTEAFF,TGTGCCAGCAGCCTCACAGGAAAAACTGAAGCTTTCTTT
TRBD1,TRBJ1-6,TRBV6-5,NA,14,CASTFGTGNSPLHF,TGTGCCAGCACCTTTGGGACAGGGAACTCACCCCTCCACTTT
TRBD1,TRBJ1-1,TRBV7-9,NA,15,CASSRTGTSQGQAFF,TGTGCCAGCAGCCGGACAGGGACAAGCCAAGGGCAAGCTTTCTTT
TRBD2,TRBJ2-5,TRBV5-8,NA,15,CASSLSLAGVKAQYF,TGTGCCAGCAGCTTGTCTTTGGCGGGAGTTAAGGCCCAGTACTTC
TRBD2,TRBJ2-7,TRBV3-1/TRBV3-2,NA,16,CASSRRTSGPFHEQYF,TGTGCCAGCAGCCGACGGACTAGCGGGCCGTTCCACGAGCAGTACTTC
TRBD2,TRBJ2-3,TRBV5-1,NA,16,CASSLGLAGGTDTQYF,TGCGCCAGCAGCTTAGGACTAGCGGGGGGCACAGATACGCAGTATTTT
TRBD2,TRBJ2-2,TRBV5-1,NA,17,CASSLDGLAGYTGELFF,TGCGCCAGCAGCTTGGACGGACTAGCGGGATACACCGGGGAGCTGTTTTTT
TRBD2,TRBJ2-2,TRBV6-2/TRBV6-3,NA,19,CASSPRGGLAGGTGRELFF,TGTGCCAGCAGCCCCCGGGGCGGACTAGCGGGGGGGACTGGCCGGGAGCTGTTTTTT
NA,TRBJ2-1,TRBV2,NA,15,CASSTLGATRHEQFF,TGTGCCAGCAGTACGTTGGGGGCGACCAGGCATGAGCAGTTCTTC
NA,TRBJ1-2,TRBV6-5,NA,15,CASSSIKQGSNGYTF,TGTGCCAGCAGTTCGATCAAGCAGGGCTCAAATGGCTACACCTTC
NA,TRBJ2-7,TRBV2,once,12,CASRDSLYEQYF,TGTGCCAGCAGGGACAGCCTCTACGAGCAGTACTTC
NA,TRBJ1-2,TRBV19,NA,13,CASSRTGDYGYTF,TGTGCCAGTAGTAGAACTGGTGATTATGGCTACACCTTC
NA,TRBJ2-1,TRBV7-8,NA,14,CASSLELADNEQFF,TGTGCCAGCAGCTTAGAACTAGCAGACAATGAGCAGTTCTTC
NA,TRBJ2-7,TRBV12-2,NA,17,CATRGFRDRPFPYEQYF,TGTGCAACCCGCGGGTTCCGGGACAGACCGTTCCCCTACGAGCAGTACTTC
NA,TRBJ1-3,TRBV30,once,12,CAWSVGGNTIYF,TGTGCCTGGAGTGTTGGAGGCAACACCATATATTTT
NA,TRBJ2-5,TRBV10-1,NA,14,CASSPLTPSETQYF,TGCGCCAGCAGCCCCCTCACTCCCTCGGAGACCCAGTACTTC
TRBD1,TRBJ1-2,TRBV5-1,NA,14,CASSSGTGGDGYTF,TGCGCCAGCAGCAGCGGGACAGGGGGCGATGGCTACACCTTC
NA,TRBJ2-1,TRBV27,NA,14,CATHPTYVDNEQFF,TGTGCCACCCACCCCACCTACGTCGACAATGAGCAGTTCTTC
NA,TRBJ2-7,TRBV19,NA,13,CASSLGATYEQYF,TGTGCCAGTAGTCTAGGAGCTACCTACGAGCAGTACTTC
TRBD2,TRBJ2-6,TRBV7-3,NA,18,CASSLTSGGLPGANVLTF,TGTGCCAGCAGCCTGACTAGCGGGGGCCTTCCTGGGGCCAACGTCCTGACTTTC
TRBD1,TRBJ2-5,TRBV2,NA,12,CASSGQGETQYF,TGTGCCAGCAGTGGACAGGGAGAGACCCAGTACTTC
NA,TRBJ2-7,TRBV15,NA,19,CATSRERGSSVRSSYEQYF,TGTGCCACCAGCAGAGAGAGGGGATCTAGCGTTCGATCCTCCTACGAGCAGTACTTC
NA,TRBJ1-6,TRBV7-9,NA,12,CASSFQGSPLHF,TGTGCCAGCAGCTTTCAGGGATCACCCCTCCACTTT
NA,TRBJ2-3,TRBV13,NA,15,CASSLTRGGRDTQYF,TGTGCCAGCAGCCTGACTAGGGGGGGCAGGGATACGCAGTATTTT
TRBD2,TRBJ2-7,TRBV24-1,once,14,CATSPGTSIGEQYF,TGTGCCACCAGTCCCGGGACTAGCATAGGCGAGCAGTACTTC
TRBD1,TRBJ1-1,TRBV11-2,NA,17,CASSLDRLRTGGTEAFF,TGTGCCAGCAGCTTAGATCGTTTAAGGACAGGGGGAACTGAAGCTTTCTTT
NA,TRBJ2-3,TRBV5-6,NA,17,CASSLGLDRTVKDTQYF,TGTGCCAGCAGCTTGGGGTTAGACAGGACGGTAAAAGATACGCAGTATTTT